Presented here are 8 T cell receptor beta chains from one specimen sequenced in a study of T cells in localized non-small cell lung cancer. Sequencing was performed with immunoSEQ multiplex PCR; in TCRdb, only in-frame clones are kept and a portion is missing. Of 13,000 to 15,000 clones listed, roughly nine tenths are singletons. This sample comprised peripheral blood mononuclear cells, obtained before any cancer treatment. The receptor source for this set is a man aged 35-69 years with stage III lung adenocarcinoma.

This clone occurred once. The V gene is TRBV6-6, the J gene TRBJ1-4; D is ambiguous. Trimming took off 2 bases at V and 4 bases at J, with 8 bases between the two ends. Germline V lookup: CDR1 MNHNY, CDR2 SVGAGI (reference sequence). The CDR3 is 14 residues long. The CDR3 bases are TGTGCCAGCAGTTACAATCCCGATAATGAAAAACTGTTTTTT. Translating it yields CASSYNPDNEKLFF.

V usage is TRBV27 and J usage is TRBJ1-5, with TRBD1 identical over 7 bases. The V and J ends lost 0 bases and 5 bases, in that order; junction bases with no gene match: 7. The V gene's germline CDR1 is MNHEY and CDR2 SMNVEV (reference sequence). The CDR3 loop spans 16 amino acids. The chain's CDR3 is CASSLSGQALYQPQHF. The CDR3 DNA sequence: TGTGCCAGCAGTTTATCCGGACAGGCGTTGTATCAGCCCCAGCATTTT.

The chain couples TRBV5-4 to TRBJ2-5; D ambiguous. The germline V gene encodes CDR1 SGHNT and CDR2 YYREEE (reference sequence). The CDR3 extends over 13 amino acids. V was clipped by 4 bases and J by 3 bases, with 10 bases between them. The CDR3 sequence is CASSPESEETQYF. The CDR3 DNA follows: TGTGCCAGCAGCCCAGAATCTGAAGAGACCCAGTACTTC.

V gene TRBV5-1 combines with J gene TRBJ1-3; D might be TRBD1 (5 bases). Germline assignment: CDR1 SGHRS and CDR2 YFSETQ. Trimming left V 4 bases short and J 0 bases short, with 20 bases between. This CDR3 is built from 18 residues. In DNA, the CDR3 is TGCGCCAGCAGCCCCCGAAGAATTGACAGTGACTCTGGAAACACCATATATTTT. This gives the protein CASSPRRIDSDSGNTIYF.

A single count supports this clone. The V call is TRBV4-1, the J call TRBJ2-6, with D tentatively TRBD1 or TRBD2 (7 bases each). The CDR3 is 17 amino acids. Trimming pared 1 base from V and 3 bases from J, leaving 13 bases between. Looked up from germline, CDR1 is MGHRA and CDR2 is YSYEKL. DNA for the CDR3: TGCGCCAGCAGCCAAGGGGAGGGGGCTGGTGGGGCCAACGTCCTGACTTTC. It specifies CASSQGEGAGGANVLTF.

V gene TRBV2 combines with J gene TRBJ2-2, with 7 bases matching TRBD2. Per the germline V gene, CDR1 is SNHLY and CDR2 is FYNNEI. The CDR3 runs 16 residues. V gave up 7 bases and J gave up 7 bases; unmatched junction bases: 15. Here the CDR3 reads CASTGASGARSGELFF. CDR3 bases: TGTGCCAGCACTGGGGCTAGCGGAGCCCGAAGCGGGGAGCTGTTTTTT.

This clone was counted once. The J gene is TRBJ1-5, the V gene TRBV7-9; TRBD1 aligns across 11 bases. J lost 8 bases, V lost 5 bases, and 2 bases had no gene match. CDR1 is SEHNR and CDR2 is FQNEAQ in the germline V gene (reference sequence). The length of the CDR3 is 13 residues. CDR3: CASSGQGAEPQHF. The CDR3 region has the DNA TGTGCCAGCAGCGGACAGGGGGCTGAGCCCCAGCATTTT.

This chain uses TRBV9 with TRBJ2-1; TRBD1 matches 10 bases. This CDR3 comprises 16 residues. Germline CDR1 is SGDLS and CDR2 is YYNGEE. V dropped 0 bases and J dropped 5; count of bases not matched to a gene: 5. DNA of the CDR3: TGTGCCAGCAGCGTAGGGAGACAGGGGGCGCACAATGAGCAGTTCTTC. Its protein product is CASSVGRQGAHNEQFF.